These T cell receptor beta chains were read from a single sample in a study of blood T cell repertoires in COVID-19. Profiling relied on immunoSEQ multiplex PCR, and the TCRdb table lists in-frame clones only, not all of them. The sample yields about 180,000 clones, 86% seen once. The sample comprised peripheral blood. The receptors shown here come from a man over 45 with active or convalescent COVID-19. Both conserved end residues are part of each CDR3. Each record gives: J gene, clone size, D gene, V gene, CDR3 DNA, CDR3 protein. The D gene is left open where the match is weak. The size entry is marked missing in some rows and otherwise reads once, few, many or a size class.

TRBJ2-5	once	TRBD2	TRBV4-3	TGCGCCAGCAGCCAAGATCTGAATAGCGGGGAAGAGACCCAGTACTTC	CASSQDLNSGEETQYF
TRBJ2-3	.	.	TRBV7-7	TGTGCCAGCAGCTTAGGGTCCTTGGGCTCAGATACGCAGTATTTT	CASSLGSLGSDTQYF
TRBJ2-1	.	TRBD1	TRBV24-1	TGTGCCACCAGTGATTTAGGGGCGGACAGGGGGCAAGACAATGAGCAGTTCTTC	CATSDLGADRGQDNEQFF
TRBJ2-1	.	TRBD1	TRBV7-9	TGTGCCAGCAGCTTAAGGGACAGGGTGGTGGGTGAGCAGTTCTTC	CASSLRDRVVGEQFF
TRBJ1-2	.	.	TRBV6-1	TGTGCCAGCAGTGAAGTTCGGGGTGGCTACACCTTC	CASSEVRGGYTF
TRBJ1-1	.	.	TRBV7-3	TGTGCCAGCAGCTTAGATGGCGGCAGGGACACTGAAGCTTTCTTT	CASSLDGGRDTEAFF
TRBJ2-7	.	.	TRBV3-1/TRBV3-2	TGTGCCAGCAGCCAAGTTTCGTACGAGCAGTACTTC	CASSQVSYEQYF
TRBJ1-2	.	TRBD1	TRBV6-5	TGTGCCAGCAGCGCCCTGGGACAGGGGGATGGCTACACCTTC	CASSALGQGDGYTF
TRBJ1-1	once	.	TRBV11-2	TGTGCCAGCAGCGTTGCGGTGCACACTGAAGCTTTCTTT	CASSVAVHTEAFF
TRBJ2-2	once	TRBD2	TRBV6-5	TGTGCCAGCATGAGTAGCGGGAAGGGAACCGGGGAGCTGTTTTTT	CASMSSGKGTGELFF
TRBJ1-3	.	.	TRBV15	TGTGCCACCAGCAGAGAGGTGACAGTTGGAAACACCATATATTTT	CATSREVTVGNTIYF
TRBJ2-7	.	TRBD1	TRBV27	TGTGCCAGCAGTCCAGCAGGGGGTGGAACCTACGAGCAGTACTTC	CASSPAGGGTYEQYF
TRBJ1-1	.	.	TRBV27	TGTGCCAGCAGTTCTCCGCAGGGGCACACTGAAGCTTTCTTT	CASSSPQGHTEAFF
TRBJ2-2	.	.	TRBV6-4	TGTGCCAGCAGTCACATGAACACCGGGGAGCTGTTTTTT	CASSHMNTGELFF
TRBJ2-7	.	.	TRBV6-2/TRBV6-3	TGTGCCAGCAGTTACACAGACGGCTACGAGCAGTACTTC	CASSYTDGYEQYF
TRBJ1-3	.	.	TRBV15	TGTGCCACCAGCAGAGCGGGGGGGCTGATTTCTGGAAACACCATATATTTT	CATSRAGGLISGNTIYF